These 18 T cell receptor beta chains were sequenced from one sample in a study of blood T cell repertoires in COVID-19. Here immunoSEQ multiplex PCR was the method, and the copy in TCRdb shows in-frame clones only, minus some. The table includes roughly 110,000 clones, approximately 80% detected once. The sequenced sample consisted of peripheral blood. Every receptor here comes from a man between 65 and 79 years old with acute or convalescent COVID-19.

This chain connects TRBV3-1 (or the pseudogene TRBV3-2) to TRBJ1-2; 7 bases fit TRBD1. This CDR3 comprises 15 residues. CDR1 and CDR2 (germline): LGHDT, YNNKEL (reference sequence). With 5 bases clipped from V and 3 bases from J, the junction kept 9 bases outside the gene matches. The DNA of the CDR3 is TGTGCCAGCAGCAAAGGACAGGCTGGGCACTATGGCTACACCTTC. Its translation: CASSKGQAGHYGYTF.

V usage is TRBV27 and J usage is TRBJ1-4; no firm D call. V lost 2 bases, J lost 0 bases, and 10 bases lay in between. Germline lookup yields CDR1 MNHEY and CDR2 SMNVEV (reference sequence). CDR3 length: 16 residues. This chain's CDR3 is CASSLEFRPTNEKLFF. The CDR3 DNA reads TGTGCCAGCAGTTTAGAGTTCAGGCCAACTAATGAAAAACTGTTTTTT.

This chain's CDR3 is CASSPSAAGADGYTF. Written as DNA, the CDR3 is TGTGCCAGCTCACCATCCGCCGCGGGGGCTGATGGCTACACCTTC. This chain uses TRBV18 with TRBJ1-2, with a tentative D call TRBD1 (6 bases). The CDR3 sequence is 15 residues long. The germline V gene encodes CDR1 KGHSH and CDR2 LQKENI. The ends were cut back, 2 bases at V and 6 bases at J, with 16 bases in the middle.

The V and J genes are TRBV5-1 and TRBJ2-2; 8 bases are shared with TRBD1. With V trimmed by 2 bases and J by 4 bases, 4 bases remained unmatched. The germline V gene encodes CDR1 SGHRS and CDR2 YFSETQ. The CDR3 has 15 residues. The CDR3 DNA reads as TGCGCCAGCAGCTTAAACACAGGGGGCACCGGGGAGCTGTTTTTT. It translates to CASSLNTGGTGELFF.

The rearrangement links TRBV7-9 to TRBJ2-2; 8 bases are a match to TRBD2. V shed 5 bases and J 7 bases; nucleotides not matched to a gene: 12. Looked up from germline, CDR1 is SEHNR and CDR2 is FQNEAQ (reference sequence). The CDR3 contains 16 residues. The CDR3 coding sequence is TGTGCCAGCAGCCTCGAGCGGGGGACCTTTGACGGGGAGCTGTTTTTT. This sequence encodes CASSLERGTFDGELFF.

The rearrangement links TRBV12-1 to TRBJ1-6. TRBV12-1 is described as a pseudogene. The CDR3 runs to 15 residues. The CDR3 region is CASSGRGSYNSPLHF. The DNA of the CDR3 is TGTGCCAGCAGCGGGAGGGGCTCCTATAATTCACCCCTCCACTTT.

This clone was detected only once. The rearrangement joins TRBV18 to TRBJ1-5; D is possibly TRBD1 (5 bases). Germline V lookup: CDR1 KGHSH, CDR2 LQKENI. This CDR3 has 15 residues. Trimming removed 2 bases at V and 4 bases at J, with 12 bases between. This chain's CDR3 is CASSPGQPGNQPQHF. DNA of the CDR3: TGTGCCAGCTCACCAGGCCAGCCAGGGAATCAGCCCCAGCATTTT. The variable domain in full, completed from reference TRBV18 and TRBJ1-5, reads NAGVMQNPRHLVRRRGQEARLRCSPMKGHSHVYWYRQLPEEGLKFMVYLQKENIIDESGMPKERFSAEFPKEGPSILRIQQVVRGDSAAYFCASSPGQPGNQPQHFGDGTRLSIL.

V is TRBV19 and J is TRBJ2-3; TRBD1 agrees at 7 bases. Germline V gives CDR1 LNHDA, CDR2 SQIVND (reference sequence). Unmatched junction bases numbered 6, after V lost 5 bases and J lost 4 bases. The CDR3 consists of 14 residues. For the CDR3, the DNA is TGTGCCAGTAGTCAACAACAGGGGTCAGATACGCAGTATTTT. Protein product: CASSQQQGSDTQYF.

This chain links TRBV29-1 with TRBJ1-2; D may be TRBD1 (5 bases). CDR1 is SQVTM and CDR2 is ANQGSEA in the germline V gene. The length of the CDR3 is 16 residues. The V end lost 3 bases, the J end lost 0 bases, and 17 bases lay between the germline ends. In DNA form, the CDR3 reads TGCAGCGTTGAGAGCGGGGCAGGGCTAGCTAACTATGGCTACACCTTC. Translating it yields CSVESGAGLANYGYTF.

This chain joins TRBV7-8 and TRBJ1-3, with unresolved D. The CDR3 sequence is 14 residues long. The V end lost 3 bases, the J end lost 0 bases, and 6 bases lay between the germline ends. Germline V gene sequence: CDR1 SGHVS, CDR2 FQNEAQ. The CDR3 region has the DNA TGTGCCAGCAGCTTGGGCAGCTCTGGAAACACCATATATTTT. Translating it yields CASSLGSSGNTIYF.

This clone was seen only a few times. The gene calls are TRBV19 and TRBJ2-3, with a weak D call TRBD2 (5 bases). This CDR3 comprises 14 residues. Between the trimmed V and J ends, which lost 6 bases and 1 base, there was a span of 11 bases. Per the germline V gene, CDR1 is LNHDA and CDR2 is SQIVND (reference sequence). CDR3: CASRGEGRTDTQYF. CDR3 DNA sequence: TGTGCCAGTAGGGGTGAGGGCCGCACAGATACGCAGTATTTT.

CDR3 in amino acids: CASRGQGRFYGYTF. Written as DNA, the CDR3 is TGTGCCAGCAGGGGACAGGGACGGTTCTATGGCTACACCTTC. The chain recombines TRBV5-4 with TRBJ1-2; 9 bases align to TRBD1. The CDR3 contains 14 residues. The germline V gene has CDR1 SGHNT and CDR2 YYREEE (reference sequence). V lost 5 bases, J lost 4 bases, and 6 bases stayed unmatched.

The J gene is TRBJ2-1, the V gene TRBV18, with D uncertain. The CDR3 covers 15 residues. V was trimmed by 1 base and J by 0 bases, leaving 7 bases between them. Germline V CDR1 and CDR2: KGHSH, LQKENI. The CDR3 region is CASSPLRSSYNEQFF. Written as DNA, the CDR3 is TGTGCCAGCTCACCACTGCGGAGCTCCTACAATGAGCAGTTCTTC.

The chain combines TRBV5-1 with TRBJ2-6, with 7 bases lining up with TRBD1. The V gene end was trimmed by 1 base and the J gene end by 2 bases; junction bases not matched to a gene: 0. The CDR3 totals 15 residues. Germline lookup yields CDR1 SGHRS and CDR2 YFSETQ. The CDR3 protein is CASSLQGAGANVLTF. CDR3 coding DNA: TGCGCCAGCAGCTTGCAGGGGGCTGGGGCCAACGTCCTGACTTTC.

This clone was observed once. The V call is TRBV4-3, the J call TRBJ2-2, with 13 bases identical to TRBD2. The CDR3 has 20 residues. Unmatched junction bases numbered 16, after V lost 0 bases and J lost 9 bases. The V gene's germline CDR1 is LGHNA and CDR2 YSLEER. CDR3 DNA sequence: TGCGCCAGCAGCCAAGAGCCTCCTACTAGCGGGGGGGCCGAAAGGAGGGAGCTGTTTTTT. Amino acid sequence: CASSQEPPTSGGAERRELFF.

J is TRBJ2-4 and V is TRBV5-6, with 14 bases lining up with TRBD2. Germline V gene sequence: CDR1 SGHDT, CDR2 YYEEEE. The CDR3 covers 18 residues. V dropped 4 bases and J dropped 9; count of bases not matched to a gene: 15. CDR3 residues: CASSIGLAGGLPQAIQYF. DNA of the CDR3: TGTGCCAGCAGCATAGGACTAGCGGGGGGCCTGCCTCAAGCCATTCAGTACTTC.

The chain recombines TRBV10-3 with TRBJ1-1; D uncertain. Germline assignment: CDR1 ENHRY and CDR2 SYGVKD. This CDR3 is built from 14 residues. The V gene lost 5 bases and the J gene lost 5 bases, with 15 bases spanning the gap. This chain's CDR3 is CAISSEGSMTEAFF. CDR3 coding DNA: TGTGCCATCAGTTCAGAGGGTTCTATGACTGAAGCTTTCTTT.

This clone was recorded a few times. The chain employs TRBV19 and TRBJ1-5; D is perhaps TRBD1 (6 bases). Per germline, CDR1 LNHDA and CDR2 SQIVND (reference sequence). V lost 1 base and J 7 bases, leaving 14 bases between the germline ends. The length of the CDR3 is 15 residues. The CDR3 reads CASSIVEGGAQPQHF. CDR3 sequence (DNA): TGTGCCAGTAGTATAGTTGAGGGGGGGGCCCAGCCCCAGCATTTT.